Shown below are 11 T cell receptor beta chains from a single sample sequenced in a study of cytomegalovirus exposure and HLA in healthy donors. Produced via immunoSEQ multiplex PCR; TCRdb's table is partial and in-frame only. The table includes 100,000 to 150,000 clones, 80% to 90% detected once. The specimen was PBMCs. These receptors came from a young woman in good health and CMV-seronegative.

The chain uses TRBV9 and TRBJ1-2; a weak D match, TRBD1 (5 bases). The CDR3 runs 11 residues. The V end lost 5 bases, the J end lost 7 bases, and 9 bases lay between the germline ends. Per germline, CDR1 SGDLS and CDR2 YYNGEE. The CDR3 DNA reads as TGTGCCAGCAGAAACAGGTTTGGCTACACCTTC. This gives the protein CASRNRFGYTF.

This clone has a single count. The CDR3 reads CASSNPLSGRAFNEQFF. The CDR3 region has the DNA TGTGCCAGCAGCAACCCACTTAGCGGGAGGGCCTTCAATGAGCAGTTCTTC. This chain links TRBV9 with TRBJ2-1; 11 positions match TRBD2. The CDR3 covers 17 residues. V dropped 4 bases and J dropped 6; count of bases not matched to a gene: 12. The V gene's germline CDR1 is SGDLS and CDR2 YYNGEE.

V and J are TRBV6-5 and TRBJ2-7; 12 bases are a match to TRBD2. Trimming took 4 bases from V and 2 from J; bases not matched to a gene: 6. The CDR3 runs to 16 residues. The V gene's germline CDR1 is MNHEY and CDR2 SVGAGI. DNA of the CDR3: TGTGCCAGCAGTTTTTCTAGCGGGAGGGCCACCTACGAGCAGTACTTC. Translated, it gives CASSFSSGRATYEQYF.

This clone was counted once. The J gene is TRBJ2-6, the V gene TRBV19; TRBD1 is a possible D gene (6 bases). The V end was cut by 4 bases, the J end by 0 bases, with 13 bases between. CDR1 is LNHDA and CDR2 is SQIVND in the germline V gene (reference sequence). The CDR3 spans 17 residues. The CDR3, as DNA: TGTGCCAGTAGTACACCCCCAGGGGCCTCTGGGGCCAACGTCCTGACTTTC. Translation gives CASSTPPGASGANVLTF. Based on the CDR3 plus reference TRBV19 and TRBJ2-6, the full variable domain is DGGITQSPKYLFRKEGQNVTLSCEQNLNHDAMYWYRQDPGQGLRLIYYSQIVNDFQKGDIAEGYSVSREKKESFPLTVTSAQKNPTAFYLCASSTPPGASGANVLTFGAGSRLTVL.

This clone was observed a single time. The rearrangement links TRBV30 to TRBJ2-7; no clear D. The CDR3 extends over 12 amino acids. V was cut by 5 bases and J by 6 bases, with 14 bases left in between. In germline, CDR1 is GTSNPN, CDR2 SVGIG (reference sequence). Here the CDR3 reads CAWSRIVSEQYF. The CDR3 DNA reads as TGTGCCTGGTCGAGGATTGTCTCCGAGCAGTACTTC.

A single count supports this clone. The chain combines TRBV28 with TRBJ2-7, with TRBD2 matching 9 bases. V lost 8 bases and J lost 7; bases outside the gene matches: 6. Germline loops: CDR1 MDHEN, CDR2 SYDVKM. CDR3 length equals 12 residues. For the CDR3, the DNA is TGTGCCAGCTCCGCGGGACTAGCTGAGCAGTACTTC. Residues: CASSAGLAEQYF.

V and J are TRBV5-1 and TRBJ2-1; TRBD2 aligns across 8 bases. Germline loops: CDR1 SGHRS, CDR2 YFSETQ. Trimming removed 8 bases from V and 1 base from J; junction bases left unmatched: 5. The CDR3 is 14 residues long. In DNA form, the CDR3 reads TGCGCCAGTGGGACTAGTCGTTCCTACAATGAGCAGTTCTTC. It codes for CASGTSRSYNEQFF.

The rearrangement links TRBV7-2 to TRBJ2-3; tentatively, D is TRBD1 (6 bases). Germline CDR1 SGHTA, CDR2 FQGNSA. Trimming left V 5 bases short and J 4 bases short, with 28 bases between. The CDR3 extends over 19 amino acids. CDR3 residues: CASSEVPYRDLMIPDTQYF. CDR3 coding DNA: TGTGCCAGCAGCGAAGTCCCCTACAGGGACCTTATGATCCCAGATACGCAGTATTTT.

CDR3 residues: CASSLRWSSTDTQYF. The DNA for the CDR3 is TGCGCCAGCAGCTTGCGTTGGAGTAGCACAGATACGCAGTATTTT. The rearrangement joins TRBV5-1 to TRBJ2-3; D remains unclear. The germline V gene encodes CDR1 SGHRS and CDR2 YFSETQ. The CDR3 is made up of 15 amino acids. The germline V and J ends were trimmed by 1 base and 0 bases, with 9 bases remaining between them.

The J gene is TRBJ2-7, the V gene TRBV7-9; D is unresolved. The CDR3 extends over 13 amino acids. Germline V gene lookup returns CDR1 SEHNR and CDR2 FQNEAQ (reference sequence). Trimming shortened V by 1 base and J by 2 bases, and 6 bases separated the two germline ends. The CDR3 spells CASSLDPTYEQYF. CDR3 DNA: TGTGCCAGCAGCTTAGACCCTACCTACGAGCAGTACTTC.

The rearrangement links TRBV6-1 to TRBJ1-1; D is unresolved. Trimming took 6 bases from V and 1 from J, leaving 15 bases between them. CDR1 and CDR2 (germline): MNHNS, SASEGT. This CDR3 is built from 15 residues. CDR3 sequence (DNA): TGTGCCAGCAGGAGTGCGGTCACCGCGAACACTGAAGCTTTCTTT. It yields the protein CASRSAVTANTEAFF.